The entry below gives a single T cell receptor beta chain sequence along with its context. Its antigen is unidentified. TCRdb fed the 5' RACE reads into MiXCR, producing one record per CDR3 protein. The sample consists of some 760,000 distinct CDR3 sequences, about 20% of them appearing once. The CDR3 runs to 14 residues. CDR1 and CDR2 from the germline V gene are SGHTA and FQGTGA. J was trimmed by 3 bases and V by 5 bases; bases with no gene match: 3. The record originates from a study of identical twins. Overall study results and limits: The study reached conclusions through statistical analysis that was cross-sectional, not following the same donors.

These records were also assigned to another study, of T cells expressing NK-cell markers. From that second work: The CD3+CD56-NKG2C+ fraction of several donors was also led by these clonotypes.

This rearrangement joins TRBV7-3 to TRBJ2-3, with 9 bases aligning to TRBD1. Sample: PBMCs. The sequence came from a woman younger than 35 in good health. In DNA form, the CDR3 reads TGTGCCAGCAGCATCGACAGGGGGACAGATACGCAGTATTTT. It translates to CASSIDRGTDTQYF.